This T cell receptor (beta chain) is drawn from a study of blood T cell repertoires in COVID-19. Study overall: Sources were T cells, B-cell-depleted T cells, or PBMCs; the material itself was cDNA or gDNA.

V was pared by 7 bases and J by 5 bases, with 20 bases between. The CDR3 length is 15 residues. Looked up from germline, CDR1 is MDHEN and CDR2 is SYDVKM. Authors' processing steps: Amplification of reference gene primers was used by the study to estimate nucleated cell counts. Method: immunoSEQ multiplex PCR; TCRdb's copy keeps in-frame clones and lacks some. V and J calls and clone size are copied from that table; D and trimming were computed from the DNA. Counted here are under 250,000 clones, 80% to 90% occurring once; the ten biggest clones make up less than 8%. This TCR derives from a woman between 45 and 65 years old with active or convalescent COVID-19. The sequencing input was peripheral blood. This chain joins TRBV28 and TRBJ1-2; D gene unclear. The CDR3 nucleotides are TGTGCCAGCAAGCTGGTTAGCAATACGGGATATGGCTACACCTTC. Amino acid sequence: CASKLVSNTGYGYTF.